These 8 T cell receptor beta chains originate from one sample sequenced in a study of T-cell reconstitution after alpha-beta-depleted transplantation in children. Preparing the TCRbeta library involved the use of unique molecular identifiers. In TCRdb, the PCR reads were re-called with MiXCR into one record per CDR3 protein. Altogether approximately 100,000 distinct CDR3 sequences are present, 9% to 15% being singletons, with the ten largest covering roughly 13%. The specimen was PBMCs from the stem cell graft donor, collected from the stem cell graft. The receptors were gathered from a human donor who donated a stem cell graft to a child with inherited bone marrow failure.

This clonotype was found many times. The rearrangement links TRBV5-1 to TRBJ2-1; TRBD1 matches 8 bases. This CDR3 is 15 amino acids long. Germline V CDR1 and CDR2: SGHRS, YFSETQ. V was pared by 2 bases and J by 8 bases, with 9 bases of the junction left unmatched. The CDR3 DNA follows: TGCGCCAGCAGCTTATTGGCAGGGGGCTCGGATGAGCAGTTCTTC. It codes for CASSLLAGGSDEQFF.

Ten or more counts support this clonotype. The genes are TRBV6-1 and TRBJ2-1, with D perhaps matching TRBD1 or TRBD2 (5 bases each). V dropped 0 bases and J dropped 5 bases, with 20 bases sitting between them. Germline CDR1 is MNHNS and CDR2 is SASEGT. The CDR3 has 18 residues. CDR3 sequence (DNA): TGTGCCAGCAGTGAAGCGCACCTTAGGAGAGGGGTTAACAATGAGCAGTTCTTC. It specifies CASSEAHLRRGVNNEQFF.

This clonotype was observed at least ten times. The chain uses TRBV7-2 and TRBJ1-6; D uncertain. The V gene lost 0 bases and the J gene lost 16 bases, with 7 bases spanning the gap. Germline lookup yields CDR1 SGHTA and CDR2 FQGNSA. The CDR3 extends over 11 amino acids. For the CDR3, the DNA is TGTGCCAGCAGCTTAGCGACTAATCTCCACTTT. It encodes CASSLATNLHF.

As regards this clonotype: Relative to the germline gene, one junction end is altered; a read error may explain this. This rearrangement joins TRBV20-1 to TRBJ2-5; 8 bases match TRBD1. CDR1 is DFQATT, CDR2 SNEGSKA, per germline (reference sequence). The CDR3 length is 15 residues. The CDR3 sequence is CCASSGGANEETQYF. The CDR3 DNA is TGCTGTGCAAGCTCAGGGGGCGCGAATGAAGAGACCCAGTACTTC.

This clonotype was picked up one time. The J gene is TRBJ2-6, the V gene TRBV19; D not certain. Germline CDR1 and CDR2: LNHDA and SQIVND (reference sequence). This CDR3 is built from 14 residues. Here the CDR3 reads CGSRKSSGANVLTF. The CDR3 region has the DNA TGTGGCTCTAGGAAATCCTCTGGGGCCAACGTCCTGACTTTC.

This clonotype turned up a few times. J is TRBJ2-2 and V is TRBV9, with D unresolved. V was trimmed by 0 bases and J by 2 bases, leaving 11 bases between them. CDR3 length: 16 residues. From germline, CDR1 is SGDLS and CDR2 YYNGEE. Here the CDR3 DNA reads TGTGCCAGCAGCGTAGGGTTTGGGTTTAACACCGGGGAGCTGTTTTTT. Translation gives CASSVGFGFNTGELFF.

The sample holds many counts of this clonotype. V and J are TRBV19 and TRBJ2-1; D is uncertain. The V end was cut by 4 bases, the J end by 7 bases, with 8 bases between. CDR1 is LNHDA, CDR2 SQIVND, per germline (reference sequence). The CDR3 sequence is 12 residues long. The CDR3 spells CASSKGLNEQFF. CDR3 coding DNA: TGTGCCAGTAGTAAAGGGTTGAATGAGCAGTTCTTC.

This clonotype was observed many times. The V gene is TRBV20-1, the J gene TRBJ2-1; D unclear. Looked up from germline, CDR1 is DFQATT and CDR2 is SNEGSKA (reference sequence). The ends were cut back, 0 bases at V and 0 bases at J, with 12 bases in the middle. The CDR3 loop spans 16 amino acids. CDR3 sequence reads: CSARDFRSSSYNEQFF. The DNA of the CDR3 is TGCAGTGCTAGAGATTTTAGATCGAGCTCCTACAATGAGCAGTTCTTC.